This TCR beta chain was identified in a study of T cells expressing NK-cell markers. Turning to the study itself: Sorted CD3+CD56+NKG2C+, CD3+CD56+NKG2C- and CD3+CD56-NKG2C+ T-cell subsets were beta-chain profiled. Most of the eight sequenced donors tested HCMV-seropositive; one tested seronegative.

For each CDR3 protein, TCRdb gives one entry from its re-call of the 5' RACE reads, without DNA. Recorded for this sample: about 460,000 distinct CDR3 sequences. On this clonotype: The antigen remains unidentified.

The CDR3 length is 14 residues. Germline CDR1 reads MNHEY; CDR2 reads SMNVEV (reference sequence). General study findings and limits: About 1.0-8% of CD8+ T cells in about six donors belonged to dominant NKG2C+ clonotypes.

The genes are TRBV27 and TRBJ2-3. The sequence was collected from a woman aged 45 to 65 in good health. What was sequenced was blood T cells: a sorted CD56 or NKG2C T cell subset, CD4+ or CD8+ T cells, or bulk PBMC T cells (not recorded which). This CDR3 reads CASSFDGRADTQYF.